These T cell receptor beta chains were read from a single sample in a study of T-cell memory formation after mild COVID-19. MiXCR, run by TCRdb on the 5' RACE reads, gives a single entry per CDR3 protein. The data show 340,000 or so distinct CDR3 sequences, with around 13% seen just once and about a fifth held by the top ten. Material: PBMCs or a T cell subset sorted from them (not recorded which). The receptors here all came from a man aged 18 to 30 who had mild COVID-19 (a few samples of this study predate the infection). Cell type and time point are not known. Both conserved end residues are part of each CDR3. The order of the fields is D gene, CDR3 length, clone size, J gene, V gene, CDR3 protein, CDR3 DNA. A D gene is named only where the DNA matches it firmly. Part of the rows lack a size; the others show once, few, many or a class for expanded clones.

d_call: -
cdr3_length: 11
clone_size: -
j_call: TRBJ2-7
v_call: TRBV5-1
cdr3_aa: CASSLMYEQYF
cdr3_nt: TGCGCCAGCAGCTTGATGTACGAGCAGTACTTC

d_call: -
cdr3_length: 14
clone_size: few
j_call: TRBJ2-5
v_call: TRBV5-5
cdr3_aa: CASSLGGWEETQYF
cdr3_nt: TGTGCCAGCAGCTTAGGAGGGTGGGAAGAGACCCAGTACTTC

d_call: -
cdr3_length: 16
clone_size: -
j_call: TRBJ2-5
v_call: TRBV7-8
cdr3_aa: CASSPTGRLFQETQYF
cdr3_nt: TGTGCCAGCAGCCCCACAGGAAGACTATTTCAAGAGACCCAGTACTTC

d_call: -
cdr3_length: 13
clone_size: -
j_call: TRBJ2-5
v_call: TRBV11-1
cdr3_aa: CASRRGLQETQYF
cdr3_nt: TGTGCCAGCAGGCGCGGCCTACAAGAGACCCAGTACTTC

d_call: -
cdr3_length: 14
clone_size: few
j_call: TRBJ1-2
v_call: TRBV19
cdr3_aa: CASSPAFEIGGYTF
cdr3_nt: TGTGCCAGTAGCCCCGCTTTCGAGATTGGGGGCTACACCTTC

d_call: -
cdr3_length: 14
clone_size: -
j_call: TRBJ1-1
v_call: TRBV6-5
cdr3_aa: CASSATELRAEAFF
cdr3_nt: TGTGCCAGCAGCGCCACCGAGTTGAGGGCTGAAGCTTTCTTT

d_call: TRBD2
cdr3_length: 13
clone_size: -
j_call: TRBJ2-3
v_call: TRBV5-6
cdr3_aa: CASGGVAEDTQYF
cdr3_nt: TGTGCCAGCGGGGGGGTAGCGGAAGATACGCAGTATTTT

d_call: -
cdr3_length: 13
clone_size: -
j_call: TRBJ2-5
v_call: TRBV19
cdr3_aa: CASRDRLGETQYF
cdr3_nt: TGTGCCAGTAGAGACAGGTTAGGGGAGACCCAGTACTTC

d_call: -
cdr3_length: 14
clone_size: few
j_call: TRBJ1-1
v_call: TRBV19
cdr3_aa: CASSSRQENTEAFF
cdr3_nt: TGTGCCAGTAGTAGCCGGCAGGAGAACACTGAAGCTTTCTTT

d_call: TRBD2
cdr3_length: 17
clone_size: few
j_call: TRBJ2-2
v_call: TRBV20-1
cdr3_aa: CSATFLAGGGNTGELFF
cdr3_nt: TGCAGTGCTACCTTTCTAGCGGGGGGAGGGAACACCGGGGAGCTGTTTTTT

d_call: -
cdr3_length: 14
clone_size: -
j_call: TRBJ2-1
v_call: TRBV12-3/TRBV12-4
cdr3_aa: CASSLVPKGDEQFF
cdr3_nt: TGTGCCAGCAGTTTAGTACCCAAAGGGGATGAGCAGTTCTTC